These 32 T cell receptor beta chains share one sample of origin, sequenced in a study of blood T cell repertoires in COVID-19. This table comes from immunoSEQ multiplex PCR, and its TCRdb copy is limited to in-frame clones, with some not included. The sample gives about 360,000 clones, around 90% of which show up once; less than 3.5% is in the top ten. Sequenced sample: peripheral blood. These receptors all come from a human donor in a cohort sampled during active COVID-19.

The genes are TRBV29-1 and TRBJ1-2, with unresolved D. Germline V gives CDR1 SQVTM, CDR2 ANQGSEA. V was pared by 5 bases and J by 2 bases, with 9 bases between. The CDR3 extends over 12 amino acids. Here the CDR3 reads CSVLAENYGYTF. CDR3 nucleotides: TGCAGCGTTTTGGCTGAAAACTATGGCTACACCTTC. The whole variable domain, filled in from reference TRBV29-1 and TRBJ1-2, reads SAVISQKPSRDICQRGTSLTIQCQVDSQVTMMFWYRQQPGQSLTLIATANQGSEATYESGFVIDKFPISRPNLTFSTLTVSNMSPEDSSIYLCSVLAENYGYTFGSGTRLTVV.

The chain links TRBV28 to TRBJ2-5; a weak D match, TRBD1 (6 bases). The CDR3 has 15 residues. Trimming shortened V by 2 bases and J by 0 bases, and 10 bases separated the two germline ends. Germline CDR1 is MDHEN and CDR2 is SYDVKM. The CDR3 bases are TGTGCCAGCAGTTTAGACCAGGGGTACCAAGAGACCCAGTACTTC. Translated: CASSLDQGYQETQYF.

The gene calls are TRBV9 and TRBJ1-6; D is perhaps TRBD1 (5 bases). CDR1 SGDLS and CDR2 YYNGEE come from the germline V gene. This CDR3 spans 15 amino acids. Trimming shortened V by 2 bases and J by 7 bases, and 13 bases separated the two germline ends. The CDR3 DNA sequence: TGTGCCAGCAGCGTTGGGGGGGTCAGGAATTCACCCCTCCACTTT. Amino acids: CASSVGGVRNSPLHF.

The CDR3 loop is CASSVAAAGVRTDTQYF. CDR3 DNA: TGTGCCAGCAGCGTAGCAGCAGCGGGGGTGAGGACAGATACGCAGTATTTT. The V and J genes are TRBV9 and TRBJ2-3, with TRBD2 matching over 8 bases. Germline CDR1 and CDR2: SGDLS and YYNGEE. V was pared by 0 bases and J by 3 bases, with 9 bases of the junction left unmatched. This CDR3 has 17 amino acids. Filled out from reference TRBV9 and TRBJ2-3, the complete variable domain reads DSGVTQTPKHLITATGQRVTLRCSPRSGDLSVYWYQQSLDQGLQFLIQYYNGEERAKGNILERFSAQQFPDLHSELNLSSLELGDSALYFCASSVAAAGVRTDTQYFGPGTRLTVL.

This chain joins TRBV5-6 and TRBJ2-3, with D possibly being TRBD1 (6 bases). V was cut by 2 bases and J by 0 bases, with 7 bases left in between. The CDR3 is 14 amino acids. Germline CDR1 reads SGHDT; CDR2 reads YYEEEE. CDR3 protein: CASSFDRSTDTQYF. The DNA for the CDR3 is TGTGCCAGCAGCTTCGACAGGAGCACAGATACGCAGTATTTT.

The chain joins TRBV25-1 to TRBJ2-3; TRBD1 aligns across 10 bases. This CDR3 spans 16 amino acids. V was clipped by 6 bases and J by 11 bases; unmatched bases: 17. CDR1 and CDR2 (germline): MGHDK, SYGVNS. Written as DNA, the CDR3 is TGTGCCAGCAGCGTATTCCGGGACAGGGGCACCAAAGGGCAGTATTTT. This gives the protein CASSVFRDRGTKGQYF.

This chain uses TRBV10-3 with TRBJ2-2; D perhaps matches TRBD2 (5 bases). The length of the CDR3 is 17 residues. Trimming left V 3 bases short and J 2 bases short, with 16 bases between. The germline CDR1 and CDR2 sequences are ENHRY and SYGVKD. The CDR3 nucleotides read TGTGCCATCAGTGACCCCTCGGGGTGGATCAACACCGGGGAGCTGTTTTTT. This codes for CAISDPSGWINTGELFF.

There are a few counts of this clone. The chain has TRBV6-4 and TRBJ2-3, with TRBD2 identical over 12 bases. Per germline, CDR1 MRHNA and CDR2 SNTAGT. The CDR3 consists of 15 residues. The V segment lost 6 bases and the J segment 4 bases; nucleotides outside the gene matches: 5. The CDR3 sequence: CASSPASGGADTQYF. CDR3 nucleotides: TGTGCCAGCAGCCCGGCTAGCGGGGGGGCAGATACGCAGTATTTT.

This chain joins TRBV2 and TRBJ1-4, with TRBD1 matching 10 bases. The CDR3 runs 15 residues. Looked up from germline, CDR1 is SNHLY and CDR2 is FYNNEI. J lost 2 bases, V lost 3 bases, and 0 bases had no gene match. This chain's CDR3 is CASSEDRGTNEKLFF. CDR3 sequence (DNA): TGTGCCAGCAGTGAGGACAGGGGGACTAATGAAAAACTGTTTTTT. Full variable domain (outside the CDR3, taken from reference TRBV2 and TRBJ1-4): EPEVTQTPSHQVTQMGQEVILRCVPISNHLYFYWYRQILGQKVEFLVSFYNNEISEKSEIFDDQFSVERPDGSNFTLKIRSTKLEDSAMYFCASSEDRGTNEKLFFGSGTQLSVL.

The chain links TRBV3-1 (or the pseudogene TRBV3-2) to TRBJ1-1, with D perhaps TRBD1 (5 bases). Germline values: CDR1 LGHDT, CDR2 YNNKEL (reference sequence). The CDR3 loop spans 15 amino acids. V dropped 1 base and J dropped 5 bases, with 14 bases sitting between them. DNA for the CDR3: TGTGCCAGCAGCCAAGGGGGCAGGGTATGGACTGAAGCTTTCTTT. It translates to CASSQGGRVWTEAFF.

The chain is built from TRBV25-1 and TRBJ1-1; 7 bases map to TRBD1. Germline lookup yields CDR1 MGHDK and CDR2 SYGVNS. Unmatched junction bases numbered 4, after V lost 8 bases and J lost 1 base. CDR3 length: 13 amino acids. CDR3 protein: CASGRQGNTEAFF. The CDR3 DNA sequence: TGTGCCAGCGGGAGACAGGGGAACACTGAAGCTTTCTTT.

The chain employs TRBV11-3 and TRBJ1-1; D may be TRBD1 (5 bases). The CDR3 spans 15 residues. Germline loops: CDR1 SGHNT, CDR2 YENEEA. V lost 5 bases and J 4 bases, leaving 17 bases between the germline ends. In nucleotides, the CDR3 is TGTGCCAGCAGCACCTCCGGGACTCAGGGCACTGAAGCTTTCTTT. Translation gives CASSTSGTQGTEAFF.

V is TRBV11-2 and J is TRBJ1-1; tentatively, D is TRBD1 (5 bases). V was cut by 0 bases and J by 6 bases, with 8 bases left in between. Looked up from germline, CDR1 is SGHAT and CDR2 is FQNNGV. The CDR3 length is 13 residues. This chain's CDR3 is CASSLDGQSEAFF. CDR3 DNA: TGTGCCAGCAGCTTAGATGGACAATCTGAAGCTTTCTTT. The variable domain in full, with the rest retrieved from reference TRBV11-2 and TRBJ1-1, is EAGVAQSPRYKIIEKRQSVAFWCNPISGHATLYWYQQILGQGPKLLIQFQNNGVVDDSQLPKDRFSAERLKGVDSTLKIQPAKLEDSAVYLCASSLDGQSEAFFGQGTRLTVV.

The chain uses TRBV6-6 and TRBJ2-1; TRBD2 agrees at 8 bases. The CDR3 totals 16 residues. Germline CDR1 and CDR2: MNHNY and SVGAGI (reference sequence). Trimming at V came to 6 bases and at J to 7 bases, leaving 14 bases not matched to a gene. The CDR3 nucleotides are TGTGCCAGCAGCCCCCGGGAGGGGAGTAGGTTAAATGAGCAGTTCTTC. This sequence encodes CASSPREGSRLNEQFF.

The rearrangement uses TRBV19 and TRBJ2-5, with D possibly matching TRBD2 (5 bases). The CDR3 totals 13 residues. Deletions cut 5 bases from V and 4 bases from J, with 11 bases between. The germline V gene has CDR1 LNHDA and CDR2 SQIVND (reference sequence). CDR3 amino acids: CASSPRRGETQYF. DNA of the CDR3: TGTGCCAGTAGTCCCCGTCGGGGAGAGACCCAGTACTTC.

The rearrangement joins TRBV7-9 to TRBJ1-4, with a tentative D call TRBD1 (6 bases). Per germline, CDR1 SEHNR and CDR2 FQNEAQ (reference sequence). This CDR3 region has 14 residues. V lost 2 bases to trimming and J lost 5 bases, with 9 bases between them. The CDR3 DNA reads TGTGCCAGCAGCTTACTGGGGGCAAATGAAAAACTGTTTTTT. Amino acids: CASSLLGANEKLFF.

The genes are TRBV2 and TRBJ2-1; 10 nucleotides line up with TRBD2. This CDR3 has 15 amino acids. Germline V lookup: CDR1 SNHLY, CDR2 FYNNEI. V lost 6 bases, J lost 5 bases, and 7 bases stayed unmatched. CDR3 nucleotides: TGTGCCAGCAGACTTAGCGGGGGGCGAAACAATGAGCAGTTCTTC. Translating it yields CASRLSGGRNNEQFF.

The chain combines TRBV2 with TRBJ1-2; maybe TRBD1 (6 bases). In germline, CDR1 is SNHLY, CDR2 FYNNEI. Deletions cut 2 bases from V and 8 bases from J, with 12 bases between. The CDR3 length is 13 residues. DNA for the CDR3: TGTGCCAGCAGTGAAACAGGGTCCTACGGCTACACCTTC. Translating it yields CASSETGSYGYTF.

This chain uses TRBV28 with TRBJ1-2; D is unclear. Per the germline V gene, CDR1 is MDHEN and CDR2 is SYDVKM. This CDR3 is built from 16 residues. V was clipped by 5 bases and J by 8 bases, with 24 bases between them. For the CDR3, the DNA is TGTGCCAGCAGTCCCAACCGGGGTCCACTAACGGGCGGCTACACCTTC. Translating it yields CASSPNRGPLTGGYTF.

The V call is TRBV4-2, the J call TRBJ2-4; D is perhaps TRBD2 (5 bases). This CDR3 comprises 13 residues. Trimming stripped 1 base from V and 9 bases from J, with 10 bases between. The germline V gene encodes CDR1 LGHNA and CDR2 YNFKEQ. CDR3 protein: CASSQVWAGIQYF. The CDR3 bases are TGTGCCAGCAGCCAAGTTTGGGCGGGCATTCAGTACTTC.

The chain uses TRBV5-4 and TRBJ1-3; D remains ambiguous. The CDR3 sequence is 14 residues long. Germline loops: CDR1 SGHNT, CDR2 YYREEE (reference sequence). V shed 5 bases and J shed 0 bases, with 9 bases lying between them. CDR3 DNA sequence: TGTGCCAGCAGGCGACGGGACTCTGGAAACACCATATATTTT. This gives the protein CASRRRDSGNTIYF.

The chain uses TRBV5-6 and TRBJ1-1, with D perhaps matching TRBD1 (6 bases). Germline CDR1 is SGHDT and CDR2 is YYEEEE. The germline V and J ends were trimmed by 4 bases and 4 bases, with 17 bases remaining between them. CDR3 length: 15 residues. The CDR3: CASSPKGGGFTEAFF. In nucleotides, the CDR3 is TGTGCCAGCAGCCCGAAAGGGGGGGGTTTCACTGAAGCTTTCTTT.

This rearrangement joins TRBV5-1 to TRBJ2-3, with 9 nucleotides matching TRBD2. Trimming took 5 bases from V and 7 from J; bases not matched to a gene: 23. Germline loops: CDR1 SGHRS, CDR2 YFSETQ. There are 19 residues in the CDR3. CDR3 DNA: TGCGCCAGCAGAACCTCGGGTCCCCAAAGCGGGGGGCTTTCTTATACGCAGTATTTT. The encoded protein is CASRTSGPQSGGLSYTQYF.

The chain is built from TRBV20-1 and TRBJ2-5; TRBD2 is a possible D gene (5 bases). CDR1 DFQATT and CDR2 SNEGSKA come from the germline V gene (reference sequence). Between the trimmed V and J ends, which lost 4 bases and 5 bases, there was a span of 8 bases. This CDR3 spans 11 amino acids. This chain's CDR3 is CSATSGETQYF. DNA for the CDR3: TGCAGTGCTACCTCGGGGGAGACCCAGTACTTC.

The V call is TRBV18, the J call TRBJ1-1, with 10 bases identical to TRBD1. Unmatched junction bases numbered 5, after V lost 4 bases and J lost 3 bases. This CDR3 region has 15 residues. Germline V lookup: CDR1 KGHSH, CDR2 LQKENI. CDR3 loop: CASSQRTGGYTEAFF. DNA for the CDR3: TGTGCCAGCTCACAGAGGACAGGGGGGTACACTGAAGCTTTCTTT.

The V and J genes are TRBV5-1 and TRBJ1-2; TRBD1 matches 9 bases. Germline CDR1 SGHRS, CDR2 YFSETQ. The CDR3 runs 14 residues. V dropped 3 bases and J dropped 8; count of bases not matched to a gene: 8. CDR3 coding DNA: TGCGCCAGCAGCTCTGGGACAGGGTCAAGGGGCTACACCTTC. Protein product: CASSSGTGSRGYTF.

J is TRBJ1-4 and V is TRBV4-2; D unresolved. This CDR3 has 16 residues. V lost 0 bases to trimming and J lost 0 bases, with 8 bases between them. Germline CDR1 and CDR2: LGHNA and YNFKEQ. CDR3 protein: CASSQDPVATNEKLFF. The CDR3 coding sequence is TGTGCCAGCAGCCAAGATCCAGTTGCAACTAATGAAAAACTGTTTTTT.

The chain employs TRBV6-5 and TRBJ2-1; D gene ambiguous. This CDR3 has 13 amino acids. The germline gives CDR1 MNHEY, CDR2 SVGAGI. V was pared by 2 bases and J by 2 bases, with 4 bases between. In nucleotides, the CDR3 is TGTGCCAGCAGTTACGGCACCTACAATGAGCAGTTCTTC. This codes for CASSYGTYNEQFF.

This chain links TRBV2 with TRBJ1-6, with 9 bases matching TRBD1. V was pared by 8 bases and J by 11 bases, with 4 bases of the junction left unmatched. The germline V gene has CDR1 SNHLY and CDR2 FYNNEI. The CDR3 consists of 12 residues. CDR3 amino acids: CASGTGTTPLHF. The CDR3 DNA sequence: TGTGCCAGCGGGACAGGGACGACACCCCTCCACTTT.

J is TRBJ2-2 and V is TRBV30, with 8 bases that match TRBD1. The CDR3 runs 15 residues. Germline assignment: CDR1 GTSNPN and CDR2 SVGIG (reference sequence). With V trimmed by 2 bases and J by 4 bases, 6 bases remained unmatched. CDR3 protein: CAWSLDRVGTGELFF. The CDR3 DNA reads as TGTGCCTGGAGTTTGGACAGGGTGGGCACCGGGGAGCTGTTTTTT. The full variable domain, its missing parts supplied by reference TRBV30 and TRBJ2-2, is SQTIHQWPATLVQPVGSPLSLECTVEGTSNPNLYWYRQAAGRGLQLLFYSVGIGQISSEVPQNLSASRPQDRQFILSSKKLLLSDSGFYLCAWSLDRVGTGELFFGEGSRLTVL.

This clone turned up a few times. This CDR3 is also generated by other DNA sequences in the sample. The chain recombines TRBV9 with TRBJ2-2; D might be TRBD2 (7 bases). Trimming pared 0 bases from V and 1 base from J, leaving 10 bases between. Germline V lookup: CDR1 SGDLS, CDR2 YYNGEE. This CDR3 is built from 16 residues. CDR3 loop: CASSVEAGQNTGELFF. The DNA of the CDR3 is TGTGCCAGCAGCGTAGAAGCGGGACAGAACACCGGGGAGCTGTTTTTT.

The chain combines TRBV6-4 with TRBJ2-3; 14 bases align to TRBD2. Trimming took 2 bases from V and 1 from J; bases not matched to a gene: 2. Germline V CDR1 and CDR2: MRHNA, SNTAGT. This CDR3 is 17 amino acids long. Written as DNA, the CDR3 is TGTGCCAGCAGTGACGGGACTAGCGGGAGCGGCACAGATACGCAGTATTTT. Translated: CASSDGTSGSGTDTQYF.